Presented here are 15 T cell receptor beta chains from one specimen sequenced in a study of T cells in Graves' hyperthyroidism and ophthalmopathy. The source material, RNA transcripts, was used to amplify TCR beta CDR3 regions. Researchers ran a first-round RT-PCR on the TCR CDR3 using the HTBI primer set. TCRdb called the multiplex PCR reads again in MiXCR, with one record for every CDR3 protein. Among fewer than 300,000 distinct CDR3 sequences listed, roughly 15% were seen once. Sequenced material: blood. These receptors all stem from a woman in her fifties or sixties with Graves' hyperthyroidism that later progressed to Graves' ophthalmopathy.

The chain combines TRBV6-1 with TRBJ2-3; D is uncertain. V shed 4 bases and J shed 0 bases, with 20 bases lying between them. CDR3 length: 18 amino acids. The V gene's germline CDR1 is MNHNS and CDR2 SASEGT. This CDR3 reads CASSASLANPSSTDTQYF. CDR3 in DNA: TGTGCCAGCAGTGCCTCCTTAGCCAACCCGTCTAGCACAGATACGCAGTATTTT.

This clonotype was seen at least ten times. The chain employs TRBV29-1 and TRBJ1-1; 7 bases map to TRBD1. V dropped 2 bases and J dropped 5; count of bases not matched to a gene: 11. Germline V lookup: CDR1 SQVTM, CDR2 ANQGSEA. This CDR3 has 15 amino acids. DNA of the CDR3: TGCAGCGTTGAAAATCCGACAGGGCGAGCTACTGAAGCTTTCTTT. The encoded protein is CSVENPTGRATEAFF.

This CDR3 reads CASKDVERDLDTQYF. CDR3 DNA: TGTGCCAGCAAAGACGTCGAGCGGGATTTAGATACGCAGTATTTT. This chain links TRBV2 with TRBJ2-3; TRBD2 matches at 7 bases. This CDR3 has 15 residues. Germline CDR1 SNHLY, CDR2 FYNNEI. J was trimmed by 5 bases and V by 7 bases; bases with no gene match: 12. Complete variable domain (other parts from reference TRBV2 and TRBJ2-3): EPEVTQTPSHQVTQMGQEVILRCVPISNHLYFYWYRQILGQKVEFLVSFYNNEISEKSEIFDDQFSVERPDGSNFTLKIRSTKLEDSAMYFCASKDVERDLDTQYFGPGTRLTVL.

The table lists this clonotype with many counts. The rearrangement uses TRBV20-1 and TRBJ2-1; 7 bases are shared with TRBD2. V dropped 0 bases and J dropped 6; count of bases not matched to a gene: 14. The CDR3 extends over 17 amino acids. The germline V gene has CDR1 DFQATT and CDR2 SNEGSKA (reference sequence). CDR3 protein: CSARDPVRAGDSNEQFF. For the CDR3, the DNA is TGCAGTGCTAGAGATCCCGTCCGTGCGGGAGATAGCAATGAGCAGTTCTTC.

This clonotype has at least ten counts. CDR3 protein: CASVAESYEQYF. CDR3 nucleotides: TGTGCCAGCGTAGCGGAGTCCTACGAGCAGTACTTC. This chain links TRBV6-1 with TRBJ2-7, with a weak D call TRBD2 (6 bases). Trimming shortened V by 8 bases and J by 1 base, and 9 bases separated the two germline ends. Germline V CDR1 and CDR2: MNHNS, SASEGT. The CDR3 runs 12 residues.

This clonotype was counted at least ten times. CDR3 coding DNA: TGTGCCAGCAGTAAGCTAGCGATAAACAATGAGCAGTTCTTC. It specifies CASSKLAINNEQFF. The chain recombines TRBV27 with TRBJ2-1; possible D gene TRBD2, 6 bases. The V gene's germline CDR1 is MNHEY and CDR2 SMNVEV (reference sequence). There are 14 residues in the CDR3. V was shortened by 5 bases and J by 5 bases, with 13 bases between the two germline ends.

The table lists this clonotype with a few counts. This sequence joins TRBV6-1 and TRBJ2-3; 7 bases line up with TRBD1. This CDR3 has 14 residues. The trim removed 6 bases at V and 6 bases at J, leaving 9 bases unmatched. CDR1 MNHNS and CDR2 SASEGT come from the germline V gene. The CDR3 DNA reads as TGTGCCAGCAGCGACTGGGACAGATGGGATACGCAGTATTTT. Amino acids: CASSDWDRWDTQYF.

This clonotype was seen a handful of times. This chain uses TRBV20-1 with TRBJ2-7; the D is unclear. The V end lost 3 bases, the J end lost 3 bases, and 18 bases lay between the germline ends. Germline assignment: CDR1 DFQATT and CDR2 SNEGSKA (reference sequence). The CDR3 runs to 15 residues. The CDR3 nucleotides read TGCAGTGCTAGCAGACTGTCACACCCTTACTACGAGCAGTACTTC. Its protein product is CSASRLSHPYYEQYF.

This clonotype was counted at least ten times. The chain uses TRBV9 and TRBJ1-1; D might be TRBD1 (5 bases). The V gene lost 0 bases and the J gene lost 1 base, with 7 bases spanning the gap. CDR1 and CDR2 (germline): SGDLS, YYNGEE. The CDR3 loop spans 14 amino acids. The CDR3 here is CASSVGQWNTEAFF. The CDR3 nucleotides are TGTGCCAGCAGCGTAGGACAGTGGAACACTGAAGCTTTCTTT.

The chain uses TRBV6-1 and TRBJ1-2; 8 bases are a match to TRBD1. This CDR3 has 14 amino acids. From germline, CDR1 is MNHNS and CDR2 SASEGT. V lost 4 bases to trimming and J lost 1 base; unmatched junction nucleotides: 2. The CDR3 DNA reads TGTGCCAGCAGTGTACAGGGGGATAACTATGGCTACACCTTC. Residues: CASSVQGDNYGYTF.

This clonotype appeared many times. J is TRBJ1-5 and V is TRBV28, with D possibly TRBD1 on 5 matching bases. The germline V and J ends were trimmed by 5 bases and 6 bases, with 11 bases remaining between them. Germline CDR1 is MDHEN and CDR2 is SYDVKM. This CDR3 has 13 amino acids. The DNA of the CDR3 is TGTGCCAGCAGTAGGGGTCAGGGTCAGCCCCAGCATTTT. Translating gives CASSRGQGQPQHF.

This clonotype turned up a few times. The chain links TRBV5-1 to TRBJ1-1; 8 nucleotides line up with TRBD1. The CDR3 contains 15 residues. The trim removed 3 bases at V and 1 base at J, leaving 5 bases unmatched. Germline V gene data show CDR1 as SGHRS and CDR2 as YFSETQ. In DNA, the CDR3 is TGCGCCAGCAGCTCTCGGACAGGGCAGAACACTGAAGCTTTCTTT. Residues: CASSSRTGQNTEAFF.

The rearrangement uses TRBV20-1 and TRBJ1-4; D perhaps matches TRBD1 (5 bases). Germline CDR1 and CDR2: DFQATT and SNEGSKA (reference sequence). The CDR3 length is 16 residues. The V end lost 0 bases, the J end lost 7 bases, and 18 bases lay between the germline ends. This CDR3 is CSARDPSGHLFEKLFF. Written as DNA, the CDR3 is TGCAGTGCTAGAGATCCGTCCGGACATCTCTTTGAAAAACTGTTTTTT.

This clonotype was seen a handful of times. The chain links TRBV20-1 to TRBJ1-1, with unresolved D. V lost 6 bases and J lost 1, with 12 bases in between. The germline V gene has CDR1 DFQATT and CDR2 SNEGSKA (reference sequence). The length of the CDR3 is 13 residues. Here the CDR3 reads CSAVRAPNTEAFF. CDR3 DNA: TGCAGTGCCGTCCGGGCGCCGAACACTGAAGCTTTCTTT.

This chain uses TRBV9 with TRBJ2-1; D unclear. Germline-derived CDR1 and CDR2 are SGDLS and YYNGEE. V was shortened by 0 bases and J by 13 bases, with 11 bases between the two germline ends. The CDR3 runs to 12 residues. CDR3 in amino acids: CASSVVGSVQFF. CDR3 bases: TGTGCCAGCAGCGTAGTAGGCAGCGTCCAGTTCTTC.